One sample yielded the 4 T cell receptor beta chains listed below, sequenced in a study of blood T cell repertoires in COVID-19. Only in-frame clones appear in the TCRdb table, and some are missing; sequencing was by immunoSEQ multiplex PCR. The sample lists around 150,000 clones, 92% occurring once. Material: peripheral blood. Every receptor here comes from a young man with COVID-19, enrolled during active disease.

The chain carries TRBV19 and TRBJ2-3; TRBD2 matches 10 bases. Trimming took 8 bases from V and 4 from J; bases not matched to a gene: 18. Germline V gene data show CDR1 as LNHDA and CDR2 as SQIVND (reference sequence). This CDR3 is built from 18 residues. CDR3 residues: CASQTTRGSGGAPDTQYF. As DNA, the CDR3 is TGTGCCAGTCAAACCACACGTGGGAGCGGGGGGGCCCCAGATACGCAGTATTTT.

This clone was counted a single time. The V gene is TRBV7-2, the J gene TRBJ2-1, with 15 bases that match TRBD2. V shed 0 bases, J shed 0 bases, and the junction held 9 bases outside the gene matches. The CDR3 is 21 amino acids. The V gene's germline CDR1 is SGHTA and CDR2 FQGNSA. The CDR3: CASSLASGTSGGRSSYNEQFF. The CDR3 DNA is TGTGCCAGCAGCTTAGCTTCGGGGACTAGCGGGGGGCGGAGCTCCTACAATGAGCAGTTCTTC.

The chain recombines TRBV7-6 with TRBJ2-3, with 16 bases matching TRBD2. The trim removed 1 base at V and 5 bases at J, leaving 12 bases unmatched. The germline V gene has CDR1 SGHVS and CDR2 FNYEAQ. The CDR3 has 20 residues. In DNA, the CDR3 is TGTGCCAGCAGCTTAGATTCCGGGACTAGCGGGGGGGCAATGGTAGATACGCAGTATTTT. This sequence encodes CASSLDSGTSGGAMVDTQYF.

The table lists this clone with a count of one. The chain carries TRBV10-3 and TRBJ1-1; 10 bases are a match to TRBD1. V lost 5 bases, J lost 5 bases, and 5 bases stayed unmatched. This CDR3 contains 14 residues. Germline V gene sequence: CDR1 ENHRY, CDR2 SYGVKD. The CDR3 reads CAISRQGAGTEAFF. The DNA for the CDR3 is TGTGCCATCAGTCGACAGGGGGCTGGAACTGAAGCTTTCTTT.